One sample yielded the 21 T cell receptor beta chains listed below, sequenced in a study of T cells in localized non-small cell lung cancer. Clones were read by immunoSEQ multiplex PCR, and TCRdb kept only the in-frame ones, dropping some. The repertoire consists of around 100,000 clones, with approximately 88% occurring once and the leading ten covering 15%. The sequencing used peripheral blood, collected before any cancer treatment. The receptor set was obtained from a man aged 35 to 70 with stage I squamous cell lung carcinoma.

The chain carries TRBV28 and TRBJ1-2; D call uncertain. This CDR3 contains 13 residues. Germline-derived CDR1 and CDR2 are MDHEN and SYDVKM. V was clipped by 9 bases and J by 8 bases, with 19 bases between them. The CDR3 sequence: CASLGRPIQGYTF. The DNA of the CDR3 is TGTGCCAGTTTAGGCAGACCTATTCAAGGCTACACCTTC.

The genes are TRBV18 and TRBJ2-7; D is tentatively TRBD1 or TRBD2 (5 bases each). The CDR3 is made up of 16 amino acids. Per germline, CDR1 KGHSH and CDR2 LQKENI. Trimming shortened V by 3 bases and J by 3 bases, and 18 bases separated the two germline ends. This CDR3 reads CASSPPQARELYEQYF. The CDR3 nucleotides are TGTGCCAGCTCACCCCCTCAGGCCAGGGAGCTCTACGAGCAGTACTTC.

The genes are TRBV5-5 and TRBJ2-5; D gene ambiguous. Germline CDR1 is SGHKS and CDR2 is YYEKEE (reference sequence). The V end was cut by 1 base, the J end by 1 base, with 8 bases between. This CDR3 region has 14 residues. This CDR3 is CASSLLGLQETQYF. DNA of the CDR3: TGTGCCAGCAGCTTGCTCGGTCTCCAAGAGACCCAGTACTTC.

This chain connects TRBV19 to TRBJ1-5, with TRBD1 as a possible D gene (5 bases). V was shortened by 5 bases and J by 6 bases, with 23 bases between the two germline ends. The CDR3 covers 17 residues. CDR1 and CDR2 (germline): LNHDA, SQIVND (reference sequence). The CDR3 sequence is CASSARLGRDVIQPQHF. In DNA, the CDR3 is TGTGCCAGTAGTGCCCGGCTGGGCAGGGATGTTATTCAGCCCCAGCATTTT.

This chain uses TRBV5-1 with TRBJ1-1; D gene uncertain. Trimming took off 3 bases at V and 1 base at J, with 10 bases between the two ends. This CDR3 is built from 14 residues. Germline loops: CDR1 SGHRS, CDR2 YFSETQ. CDR3 region: CASSSQQRNTEAFF. The CDR3 DNA sequence: TGCGCCAGCAGCTCCCAACAGAGGAACACTGAAGCTTTCTTT.

This clone was seen more than once but under ten times. This chain joins TRBV30 and TRBJ1-5; D not certain. The CDR3 covers 14 residues. Trimming pared 3 bases from V and 0 bases from J, leaving 9 bases between. Germline CDR1 is GTSNPN and CDR2 is SVGIG (reference sequence). As DNA, the CDR3 is TGTGCCTGGAGCACAGTGAATAGCAATCAGCCCCAGCATTTT. Translated, it gives CAWSTVNSNQPQHF.

The chain uses TRBV25-1 and TRBJ2-2; TRBD1 matches 8 bases. With 4 bases clipped from V and 3 bases from J, the junction kept 10 bases outside the gene matches. Germline CDR1 reads MGHDK; CDR2 reads SYGVNS. CDR3 length: 17 residues. Written as DNA, the CDR3 is TGTGCCAGCAGTGGTCAGGACAGGGCAATGTACACCGGGGAGCTGTTTTTT. This translates into CASSGQDRAMYTGELFF. Together with reference TRBV25-1 and TRBJ2-2, the CDR3 gives the full variable domain: EADIYQTPRYLVIGTGKKITLECSQTMGHDKMYWYQQDPGMELHLIHYSYGVNSTEKGDLSSESTVSRIRTEHFPLTLESARPSHTSQYLCASSGQDRAMYTGELFFGEGSRLTVL.

J is TRBJ2-7 and V is TRBV6-6, with D tentatively TRBD1 (5 bases). The germline V and J ends were trimmed by 1 base and 5 bases, with 9 bases remaining between them. This CDR3 spans 13 amino acids. The germline V gene has CDR1 MNHNY and CDR2 SVGAGI (reference sequence). This chain's CDR3 is CASSYFQGNEQYF. Written as DNA, the CDR3 is TGTGCCAGCAGTTACTTCCAGGGCAACGAGCAGTACTTC.

The chain employs TRBV5-1 and TRBJ2-7; TRBD2 might be the D (6 bases). Germline V lookup: CDR1 SGHRS, CDR2 YFSETQ. The CDR3 totals 15 residues. Trimming took 1 base from V and 0 from J, leaving 11 bases between them. As DNA, the CDR3 is TGCGCCAGCAGCTTGCAGGGAGGCCGCTCCTACGAGCAGTACTTC. Translated, it gives CASSLQGGRSYEQYF.

This rearrangement joins TRBV15 to TRBJ1-4; D is possibly TRBD1 (6 bases). From germline, CDR1 is LNHNV and CDR2 YYDKDF (reference sequence). The CDR3 is 15 amino acids. V was pared by 3 bases and J by 0 bases, with 8 bases between. The CDR3 coding sequence is TGTGCCACCAGCAGGGACAGAGCAACTAATGAAAAACTGTTTTTT. The encoded protein is CATSRDRATNEKLFF.

This chain uses TRBV5-1 with TRBJ2-5; D not certain. Trimming stripped 6 bases from V and 0 bases from J, with 6 bases between. CDR3 size: 12 residues. In germline, CDR1 is SGHRS, CDR2 YFSETQ. In DNA, the CDR3 is TGCGCCAGCACCCCGTACCAAGAGACCCAGTACTTC. It codes for CASTPYQETQYF.

The chain recombines TRBV7-9 with TRBJ1-2; a possible D gene is TRBD1 (6 bases). This CDR3 has 11 residues. Deletions cut 5 bases from V and 6 bases from J, with 7 bases between. Germline V gene sequence: CDR1 SEHNR, CDR2 FQNEAQ (reference sequence). CDR3 coding DNA: TGTGCCAGCAGCCCAGGGGATGGCTACACCTTC. Its protein is CASSPGDGYTF.

The count of this clone is one. This chain connects TRBV9 to TRBJ1-1, with 9 bases fitting TRBD1. Germline V gene lookup returns CDR1 SGDLS and CDR2 YYNGEE. Trimming at V came to 4 bases and at J to 4 bases, leaving 8 bases not matched to a gene. The CDR3 length is 15 residues. The CDR3: CASSTQTGGSTEAFF. The CDR3 nucleotides are TGTGCCAGCAGCACCCAGACAGGGGGGAGCACTGAAGCTTTCTTT.

In its sample, this clone was seen once. The chain recombines TRBV6-1 with TRBJ1-5; 7 bases agree with TRBD1. The V gene end was trimmed by 6 bases and the J gene end by 4 bases; junction bases not matched to a gene: 9. CDR3 length: 15 residues. Per germline, CDR1 MNHNS and CDR2 SASEGT. CDR3 in amino acids: CASRGDREGNQPQHF. The DNA of the CDR3 is TGTGCCAGCAGGGGCGACAGGGAGGGGAATCAGCCCCAGCATTTT.

The chain couples TRBV5-1 to TRBJ1-4; D perhaps matches TRBD1 (6 bases). The germline V gene has CDR1 SGHRS and CDR2 YFSETQ. Trimming pared 4 bases from V and 4 bases from J, leaving 11 bases between. CDR3 size: 14 residues. CDR3 amino acids: CASSPGHRNEKLFF. As DNA, the CDR3 is TGCGCCAGCAGCCCGGGACACCGTAATGAAAAACTGTTTTTT.

V usage is TRBV19 and J usage is TRBJ2-7, with 7 bases that match TRBD1. The CDR3 totals 15 residues. The J segment lost 4 bases and the V segment lost 6 bases, leaving 12 bases of the junction unmatched. Per the germline V gene, CDR1 is LNHDA and CDR2 is SQIVND (reference sequence). CDR3 amino acids: CASSLGDRAIYEQYF. DNA of the CDR3: TGTGCCAGTAGCCTAGGAGACAGGGCGATATACGAGCAGTACTTC.

The V and J genes are TRBV11-2 and TRBJ2-5; perhaps TRBD2 as D (5 bases). Germline-derived CDR1 and CDR2 are SGHAT and FQNNGV. This CDR3 is built from 14 residues. V lost 3 bases to trimming and J lost 4 bases, with 12 bases between them. The CDR3 spells CASSFGRRGETQYF. The CDR3 coding sequence is TGTGCCAGCAGCTTTGGGAGACGGGGAGAGACCCAGTACTTC.

The chain employs TRBV18 and TRBJ2-7, with 8 positions matching TRBD1. The CDR3 totals 15 residues. Germline values: CDR1 KGHSH, CDR2 LQKENI. V lost 3 bases to trimming and J lost 6 bases; unmatched junction nucleotides: 10. The CDR3 nucleotides read TGTGCCAGCTCACCTCAACAGGGACAGGCTTCCGAGCAGTACTTC. Translation: CASSPQQGQASEQYF.

This rearrangement joins TRBV5-1 to TRBJ2-7; 11 bases agree with TRBD2. Germline V gives CDR1 SGHRS, CDR2 YFSETQ. V lost 0 bases, J lost 3 bases, and 5 bases stayed unmatched. The CDR3 is 16 residues long. CDR3 nucleotides: TGCGCCAGCAGCTTGGCGGGGGGACTAGCGGACTACGAGCAGTACTTC. Amino acids: CASSLAGGLADYEQYF.

The rearrangement joins TRBV29-1 to TRBJ2-3; 9 nucleotides match TRBD1. Germline V gene data show CDR1 as SQVTM and CDR2 as ANQGSEA. V gave up 5 bases and J gave up 7 bases; unmatched junction bases: 16. The CDR3 spans 16 residues. CDR3 amino acids: CSVSQGQGQRINTQYF. For the CDR3, the DNA is TGCAGCGTTTCCCAGGGACAGGGCCAGCGGATAAATACGCAGTATTTT.

In nucleotides, the CDR3 is TGTGCCAGCAGCTTAGGCGATGACAGGGGCAATGAAGCTTTCTTT. It encodes CASSLGDDRGNEAFF. J is TRBJ1-1 and V is TRBV7-9; 8 nucleotides agree with TRBD1. V shed 1 base and J 7 bases; nucleotides not matched to a gene: 8. CDR3 length: 15 amino acids. The germline V gene has CDR1 SEHNR and CDR2 FQNEAQ (reference sequence).